The subject of this entry is one TCR beta chain. The target antigen is unknown. This sample is part of a study of blood T cells in healthy people across ages. Study-level points and caveats: In these data, TCR beta diversity tracked strongly with naive T cell percentage.

It was with a sample-barcoded 5' primer and a J-beta primer mix that a second PCR of about 6 to 12 cycles was run. In TCRdb, the 5' RACE reads were re-called with MiXCR into one record per CDR3 protein. The table lists around 1.5 million distinct CDR3 sequences, around 59% of them singletons. V gave up 8 bases and J gave up 7 bases; unmatched junction bases: 2. The CDR3 has 11 amino acids. Germline V gene lookup returns CDR1 SQVTM and CDR2 ANQGSEA. The source of this sequence is a man younger than 35 in good health. This rearrangement joins TRBV29-1 to TRBJ2-1, with 10 bases identical to TRBD1. Input material: blood. In nucleotides, the CDR3 is TGCAGCTCGGACAGGGGGAATGAGCAGTTCTTC. It translates to CSSDRGNEQFF.